The source of this T cell receptor (beta chain) is a study of CD4 T cells in relation to SARS-CoV-2 and coronaviruses. Study-wide results and limits: Samples before the pandemic and after infection were not matched within any donor.

Here immunoSEQ multiplex PCR was the method, and the copy in TCRdb shows in-frame clones only, minus some. In the table there are 60,000 or so clones, about 94% of which are singletons. CD4+ T cells from unexposed donors were obtained before the COVID-19 pandemic (2011-2018). There are 13 residues in the CDR3. CDR1 and CDR2 from the germline V gene are LGHDT and YNNKEL (reference sequence). The V and J ends lost 4 bases and 7 bases respectively, with 11 bases between them. As to this clone: Its antigen is unknown.

The receptor's source is a human donor in good health. The source material was naive CD4+ T cells from PBMCs. Documented subset: naive CD4+ T cells isolated by negative enrichment. The chain links TRBV3-1 (or the pseudogene TRBV3-2) to TRBJ1-5; the D is unclear. DNA of the CDR3: TGTGCCAGCAGCCCGGGGAGTAGGCAGCCCCAGCATTTT. Translating gives CASSPGSRQPQHF.